The next 7 T cell receptor beta chains were all read from a single sample in a study of blood T cell repertoires in COVID-19 (TCRdb year 2020). Libraries were prepared through the immunoSEQ multiplex PCR assay. This is the immuneACCESS table as TCRdb keeps it, with only in-frame sequences that have V and J called. A part of the clones is gone; compared with another copy, unresolved V genes explain less than half, and the rest is unexplained. The sample table contains around 74,000 clones; only one count was recorded for around 88% of them. 7% to 10% of the sample belongs to the ten largest clones. The specimen was peripheral blood. These receptors were obtained from a man aged 25 to 40 with acute or convalescent COVID-19.

The CDR3 is CASSKGHLNTEAFF. The CDR3 DNA sequence: TGTGCCAGTAGTAAAGGACACTTGAACACTGAAGCTTTCTTT. The rearrangement joins TRBV19 to TRBJ1-1; D possibly corresponds to TRBD1 (5 bases). The CDR3 length is 14 residues. With 4 bases removed from V and 0 bases from J, the gap between germline ends came to 9 bases. From germline, CDR1 is LNHDA and CDR2 SQIVND (reference sequence).

This clone was observed a handful of times. The rearrangement uses TRBV20-1 and TRBJ2-1; D not certain. This CDR3 spans 11 amino acids. Per the germline V gene, CDR1 is DFQATT and CDR2 is SNEGSKA (reference sequence). V lost 5 bases and J lost 9, with 11 bases in between. As DNA, the CDR3 is TGCAGTGCTCCCTTAGTCGGTGAGCAGTTCTTC. It yields the protein CSAPLVGEQFF.

This sequence joins TRBV7-9 and TRBJ2-3; D unclear. The germline CDR1 and CDR2 sequences are SEHNR and FQNEAQ (reference sequence). The CDR3 extends over 14 amino acids. V lost 1 base and J 4 bases, leaving 9 bases between the germline ends. This chain's CDR3 is CASSLVVGADTQYF. CDR3 bases: TGTGCCAGCAGCTTAGTTGTGGGCGCAGATACGCAGTATTTT. The full variable domain, rest sourced from reference TRBV7-9 and TRBJ2-3, is DTGVSQNPRHKITKRGQNVTFRCDPISEHNRLYWYRQTLGQGPEFLTYFQNEAQLEKSRLLSDRFSAERPKGSFSTLEIQRTEQGDSAMYLCASSLVVGADTQYFGPGTRLTVL.

The chain uses TRBV3-1 (or the pseudogene TRBV3-2) and TRBJ2-1; 14 bases match TRBD2. Germline CDR1 LGHDT, CDR2 YNNKEL (reference sequence). The CDR3 is made up of 14 amino acids. J gave up 8 bases and V 5 bases, and 2 bases lay outside the gene matches. Written as DNA, the CDR3 is TGTGCCAGCAGCGGACTAGCGGGAGGATATGAGCAGTTCTTC. This gives the protein CASSGLAGGYEQFF.

This clone has more than one count but fewer than ten. This chain connects TRBV11-2 to TRBJ1-6; 9 bases are shared with TRBD1. Per the germline V gene, CDR1 is SGHAT and CDR2 is FQNNGV. The trim removed 1 base at V and 9 bases at J, leaving 4 bases unmatched. The CDR3 spans 15 residues. CDR3 DNA: TGTGCCAGCAGCTTAGGGACAGGGGTAGGTTCACCCCTCCACTTT. Translated: CASSLGTGVGSPLHF.

The CDR3 DNA reads as TGTGCCAGCAGGCATTGGGGCGGTCCGACCTACGAGCAGTACTTC. It is translated as CASRHWGGPTYEQYF. The genes are TRBV5-4 and TRBJ2-7, with D possibly TRBD1 on 5 matching bases. The V gene lost 5 bases and the J gene lost 2 bases, with 17 bases spanning the gap. Germline loops: CDR1 SGHNT, CDR2 YYREEE (reference sequence). This CDR3 region has 15 residues.

As for this clone: This same CDR3 is encoded by further DNA sequences in the sample. The chain uses TRBV6-1 and TRBJ1-6; TRBD1 matches 10 bases. Germline values: CDR1 MNHNS, CDR2 SASEGT. The CDR3 runs to 15 residues. V was clipped by 0 bases and J by 11 bases; unmatched bases: 4. CDR3 nucleotides: TGTGCCAGCAGTGAAGCGGGGACAGGGGCCACACCCCTCCACTTT. This translates into CASSEAGTGATPLHF.